What follows are 24 T cell receptor beta chains derived from one specimen sequenced in a study of human T cells and chemical hapten exposure. Via MiXCR, TCRdb re-called the RACE reads, giving one row per CDR3 protein. The sample has fewer than 300,000 distinct CDR3 sequences; about 9% are singletons. Noted time point: pre-sensitization, week 0. Described treatment: therapeutic diphenylcyclopropenone sensitization with weekly scalp DPC. Sequenced material: whole blood, taken in connection with sensitization to the hapten diphenylcyclopropenone (DPC). Receptors were obtained from a middle-aged woman with alopecia areata. Some clones in this sample may be carry-over from other donors' samples.

In this sample, this clonotype turned up many times. The chain is built from TRBV5-1 and TRBJ2-1; 7 bases fit TRBD1. V lost 0 bases and J lost 0; bases outside the gene matches: 3. Germline V gene lookup returns CDR1 SGHRS and CDR2 YFSETQ. The CDR3 spans 16 residues. Here the CDR3 reads CASSLGSGGSYNEQFF. The CDR3 DNA is TGCGCCAGCAGCTTGGGGTCAGGGGGCTCCTACAATGAGCAGTTCTTC.

This clonotype was seen only a few times. The chain carries TRBV5-4 and TRBJ2-5; D remains ambiguous. The V end lost 3 bases, the J end lost 4 bases, and 16 bases lay between the germline ends. Germline V gene lookup returns CDR1 SGHNT and CDR2 YYREEE (reference sequence). There are 15 residues in the CDR3. The CDR3 nucleotides are TGTGCCAGCAGCTCCCGGCCTCCACTCCGAGAGACCCAGTACTTC. It is translated as CASSSRPPLRETQYF. Variable domain in full (rest from reference TRBV5-4 and TRBJ2-5): ETGVTQSPTHLIKTRGQQVTLRCSSQSGHNTVSWYQQALGQGPQFIFQYYREEENGRGNFPPRFSGLQFPNYSSELNVNALELDDSALYLCASSSRPPLRETQYFGPGTRLLVL.

This clonotype occurred many times. The chain has TRBV3-1 and TRBJ2-7; D not resolved. CDR3 size: 15 residues. CDR1 LGHDT and CDR2 YNNKEL come from the germline V gene (reference sequence). Trimming removed 0 bases from V and 2 bases from J, with 11 bases in between. The CDR3 reads CASSQDPRQTYEQYF. The CDR3 DNA is TGTGCCAGCAGCCAAGATCCGCGGCAGACCTACGAGCAGTACTTC.

The chain combines TRBV29-1 with TRBJ2-5; 8 nucleotides match TRBD2. There are 14 residues in the CDR3. The J segment lost 2 bases and the V segment lost 7 bases, leaving 9 bases of the junction unmatched. The germline CDR1 and CDR2 sequences are SQVTM and ANQGSEA. The CDR3 loop reads CSGLTSATQETQYF. In nucleotides, the CDR3 is TGCAGCGGATTGACTAGCGCAACACAAGAGACCCAGTACTTC.

This clonotype turned up a few times. The gene calls are TRBV9 and TRBJ2-3; 7 bases agree with TRBD2. Trimming took 3 bases from V and 4 from J; bases not matched to a gene: 8. In germline, CDR1 is SGDLS, CDR2 YYNGEE. This CDR3 is 15 amino acids long. This chain's CDR3 is CASSGTSLSADTQYF. The CDR3 DNA is TGTGCCAGCAGCGGGACTAGTCTTTCAGCAGATACGCAGTATTTT.

This clonotype was seen only a few times. J is TRBJ2-6 and V is TRBV18; 7 bases are shared with TRBD1. This CDR3 has 17 amino acids. Germline lookup yields CDR1 KGHSH and CDR2 LQKENI. J was trimmed by 2 bases and V by 3 bases; bases with no gene match: 7. Written as DNA, the CDR3 is TGTGCCAGCTCACCCTACCGACAGGGAACTGGGGCCAACGTCCTGACTTTC. Its translation is CASSPYRQGTGANVLTF.

This clonotype showed up just a few times. V usage is TRBV30 and J usage is TRBJ2-7; 10 bases line up with TRBD1. This CDR3 has 14 residues. Trimming cost V 3 bases and J 5 bases; bases outside gene matches: 7. Germline CDR1 GTSNPN, CDR2 SVGIG (reference sequence). The DNA of the CDR3 is TGTGCCTGGAGAGGGGGGACAGGGGTCAACGAGCAGTACTTC. This translates into CAWRGGTGVNEQYF. The variable domain in full, with the rest retrieved from reference TRBV30 and TRBJ2-7, is SQTIHQWPATLVQPVGSPLSLECTVEGTSNPNLYWYRQAAGRGLQLLFYSVGIGQISSEVPQNLSASRPQDRQFILSSKKLLLSDSGFYLCAWRGGTGVNEQYFGPGTRLTVT.

The rearrangement uses TRBV28 and TRBJ2-1, with TRBD2 as a possible D gene (6 bases). Trimming shortened V by 6 bases and J by 9 bases, and 27 bases separated the two germline ends. The CDR3 is 17 residues long. Looked up from germline, CDR1 is MDHEN and CDR2 is SYDVKM. The CDR3 loop is CASRRPAGPRRGGEQFF. The DNA for the CDR3 is TGTGCCAGCAGACGACCCGCCGGACCGAGGAGGGGTGGTGAGCAGTTCTTC.

This clonotype has just a few counts. The CDR3 nucleotides are TGTGCCAGCAGCTTATCCGGGGTGGTCACAGATACGCAGTATTTT. Its translation is CASSLSGVVTDTQYF. The chain uses TRBV7-2 and TRBJ2-3, with D possibly matching TRBD2 (5 bases). Trimming shortened V by 2 bases and J by 2 bases, and 11 bases separated the two germline ends. In germline, CDR1 is SGHTA, CDR2 FQGNSA. CDR3 length: 15 residues.

The chain couples TRBV7-9 to TRBJ2-3, with 8 bases lining up with TRBD2. From germline, CDR1 is SEHNR and CDR2 FQNEAQ (reference sequence). CDR3 length: 16 residues. The V segment lost 5 bases and the J segment 1 base; nucleotides outside the gene matches: 8. The CDR3 loop is CASSPRGAGGTDTQYF. CDR3 nucleotides: TGTGCCAGCAGCCCGAGGGGAGCGGGAGGCACAGATACGCAGTATTTT. Full variable domain (outside the CDR3, taken from reference TRBV7-9 and TRBJ2-3): DTGVSQNPRHKITKRGQNVTFRCDPISEHNRLYWYRQTLGQGPEFLTYFQNEAQLEKSRLLSDRFSAERPKGSFSTLEIQRTEQGDSAMYLCASSPRGAGGTDTQYFGPGTRLTVL.

This clonotype was detected only a few times. The V call is TRBV29-1, the J call TRBJ1-1; no definite D call. CDR1 is SQVTM and CDR2 is ANQGSEA in the germline V gene. Trimming shortened V by 7 bases and J by 3 bases, and 6 bases separated the two germline ends. This CDR3 has 10 residues. The CDR3 DNA follows: TGCAGCGGACTGTACACTGAAGCTTTCTTT. Protein product: CSGLYTEAFF.

This chain links TRBV30 with TRBJ1-5; 8 bases match TRBD1. The length of the CDR3 is 14 residues. After removal of 1 base from V and 6 bases from J, the junction contained 5 bases not matched to a gene. Germline V gives CDR1 GTSNPN, CDR2 SVGIG (reference sequence). CDR3 bases: TGTGCCTGGAGTGGACAGGGGTTTAGTCAGCCCCAGCATTTT. Encoded protein: CAWSGQGFSQPQHF.

This clonotype was seen a few times. This chain links TRBV24-1 with TRBJ2-7; no reliable D call. The CDR3 is 13 residues long. Trimming shortened V by 5 bases and J by 5 bases, and 12 bases separated the two germline ends. Germline assignment: CDR1 KGHDR and CDR2 SFDVKD. CDR3 bases: TGTGCCACCAGTGGCAGGTTGTATGACGAGCAGTACTTC. This encodes CATSGRLYDEQYF.

The V call is TRBV18, the J call TRBJ2-5, with 11 positions matching TRBD2. V dropped 2 bases and J dropped 3; count of bases not matched to a gene: 5. CDR3 size: 16 residues. Germline lookup yields CDR1 KGHSH and CDR2 LQKENI. The chain's CDR3 is CASSPTSGRGEETQYF. The DNA for the CDR3 is TGTGCCAGCTCACCAACTAGCGGGAGAGGAGAAGAGACCCAGTACTTC.

This clonotype has a count of ten or more. This chain joins TRBV6-1 and TRBJ1-2; D is perhaps TRBD1 (5 bases). CDR1 is MNHNS, CDR2 SASEGT, per germline. CDR3 length: 15 residues. Deletions cut 1 base from V and 2 bases from J, with 11 bases between. The CDR3 sequence is CASSEGGGANYGYTF. The DNA for the CDR3 is TGTGCCAGCAGTGAAGGTGGGGGTGCGAACTATGGCTACACCTTC.

This clonotype was counted many times. This sequence joins TRBV4-3 and TRBJ2-5; a possible D gene is TRBD2 (5 bases). Trimming shortened V by 1 base and J by 5 bases, and 14 bases separated the two germline ends. CDR1 LGHNA and CDR2 YSLEER come from the germline V gene. This CDR3 region has 15 residues. The CDR3 sequence: CASSQGALASETQYF. In DNA form, the CDR3 reads TGCGCCAGCAGCCAAGGGGCCCTAGCTAGCGAGACCCAGTACTTC.

In this sample, this clonotype turned up many times. The chain couples TRBV12-3 or TRBV12-4 to TRBJ2-1; 7 positions match TRBD1. The CDR3 is 15 amino acids. J was trimmed by 4 bases and V by 5 bases; bases with no gene match: 8. CDR3 coding DNA: TGTGCCAGCAGTCTGACAGGGTCCCGTTACAATGAGCAGTTCTTC. Residues: CASSLTGSRYNEQFF.

The chain is built from TRBV10-3 and TRBJ1-1, with D tentatively TRBD1 (5 bases). V lost 0 bases to trimming and J lost 0 bases, with 11 bases between them. This CDR3 has 16 residues. Germline loops: CDR1 ENHRY, CDR2 SYGVKD. The CDR3 is CAISESGTKVNTEAFF. The CDR3 bases are TGTGCCATCAGTGAGTCAGGGACTAAGGTGAACACTGAAGCTTTCTTT.

Here the CDR3 reads CATWTGPYEQYF. Here the CDR3 DNA reads TGTGCCACATGGACAGGGCCCTACGAGCAGTACTTC. The chain has TRBV27 and TRBJ2-7, with 8 bases aligning to TRBD1. The CDR3 loop spans 12 amino acids. The germline CDR1 and CDR2 sequences are MNHEY and SMNVEV (reference sequence). Unmatched junction bases numbered 4, after V lost 10 bases and J lost 2 bases.

The chain recombines TRBV6-2 or TRBV6-3 with TRBJ1-5; no firm D call. Germline V lookup: CDR1 MNHEY, CDR2 SVGEGT. Trimming took off 6 bases at V and 0 bases at J, with 6 bases between the two ends. The CDR3 sequence is 13 residues long. CDR3 in DNA: TGTGCCAGCAGCCGCCTTAGCAATCAGCCCCAGCATTTT. Protein: CASSRLSNQPQHF.

Ten or more counts support this clonotype. The CDR3 sequence: CATRWTGDTGELFF. DNA of the CDR3: TGTGCCACCAGGTGGACAGGGGACACCGGGGAGCTGTTTTTT. The chain couples TRBV15 to TRBJ2-2, with TRBD1 matching over 9 bases. The CDR3 length is 14 residues. Germline values: CDR1 LNHNV, CDR2 YYDKDF (reference sequence). Unmatched junction bases numbered 2, after V lost 6 bases and J lost 3 bases.

This clonotype was seen more than once but under ten times. The gene calls are TRBV6-5 and TRBJ2-1; D not certain. The V and J ends lost 6 bases and 6 bases respectively, with 9 bases between them. This CDR3 spans 12 amino acids. Germline CDR1 MNHEY, CDR2 SVGAGI. Here the CDR3 reads CASSNWGNEQFF. In DNA form, the CDR3 reads TGTGCCAGCAGCAATTGGGGCAATGAGCAGTTCTTC.

The CDR3 loop is CATSNVGGSYNEQFF. The DNA of the CDR3 is TGTGCCACCAGTAACGTAGGGGGGAGCTACAATGAGCAGTTCTTC. The chain employs TRBV24-1 and TRBJ2-1; D assignment may be TRBD1 or TRBD2 (6 bases each). Germline-derived CDR1 and CDR2 are KGHDR and SFDVKD. This CDR3 is 15 amino acids long. The V end was cut by 6 bases, the J end by 3 bases, with 14 bases between.

This clonotype has just a few counts. The chain combines TRBV27 with TRBJ1-2; TRBD1 agrees at 8 bases. Germline CDR1 and CDR2: MNHEY and SMNVEV (reference sequence). With V trimmed by 3 bases and J by 6 bases, 6 bases remained unmatched. CDR3 length: 14 amino acids. CDR3 coding DNA: TGTGCCAGCAGTTTCTCAGGGGGCGGGCATGGCTACACCTTC. Translated: CASSFSGGGHGYTF.